This TCR beta chain is from a study of shared clonotypes between healthy human individuals. Produced via immunoSEQ multiplex PCR; TCRdb's table is partial and in-frame only. The data hold some 2,000,000 clones, with approximately 96% observed a single time. CDR3 length equals 11 residues. With V trimmed by 3 bases and J by 7 bases, 3 bases remained unmatched. Germline V gives CDR1 DFQATT, CDR2 SNEGSKA (reference sequence). The receptor comes from a man aged 18 to 29 in good health. The rearrangement links TRBV20-1 to TRBJ2-7; TRBD1 matches at 7 bases. Sequenced sample: naive CD4+ T cells sorted from blood. Subset in this sample: CD45RA+ positively selected. The CDR3 region has the DNA TGCAGTGCTAGGACAGGGAAAGAGCAGTACTTC. Its translation: CSARTGKEQYF.